The clone carrying this TCR beta chain showed up many times. The antigen remains undetermined. This sample is drawn from a study of T-cell memory formation after mild COVID-19. In the study overall: Each donor largely had its own TCR clusters.

Findings and limits, study-wide: Contracting CD4+ clones were located mainly in CM and EM, and CD8+ clones in EMRA. Day 15 to 85 contracting clones showed balanced CD4/CD8; later expanders leaned CD4+. Day 37-peaking second-wave clones had unconfirmed SARS-CoV-2 specificity.

Per germline, CDR1 MNHEY and CDR2 SVGAGI. CDR3 length: 12 residues. The J segment lost 6 bases and the V segment lost 8 bases, leaving 6 bases of the junction unmatched. TCRdb analysed the 5' RACE reads with MiXCR anew, one entry per CDR3 protein. This table holds hundreds of thousands of distinct CDR3 sequences, about 17% found once. The V and J genes are TRBV6-5 and TRBJ2-5; 7 bases fit TRBD1. The specimen sequenced was PBMCs or a T cell subset sorted from them (not recorded which). This TCR was recovered from a man younger than 35 who had mild COVID-19 (a few samples of this study predate the infection). Cell type and time point are not known. CDR3 in amino acids: CASGRGRKTQYF. The CDR3 nucleotides read TGTGCCAGCGGAAGGGGGCGGAAGACCCAGTACTTC.